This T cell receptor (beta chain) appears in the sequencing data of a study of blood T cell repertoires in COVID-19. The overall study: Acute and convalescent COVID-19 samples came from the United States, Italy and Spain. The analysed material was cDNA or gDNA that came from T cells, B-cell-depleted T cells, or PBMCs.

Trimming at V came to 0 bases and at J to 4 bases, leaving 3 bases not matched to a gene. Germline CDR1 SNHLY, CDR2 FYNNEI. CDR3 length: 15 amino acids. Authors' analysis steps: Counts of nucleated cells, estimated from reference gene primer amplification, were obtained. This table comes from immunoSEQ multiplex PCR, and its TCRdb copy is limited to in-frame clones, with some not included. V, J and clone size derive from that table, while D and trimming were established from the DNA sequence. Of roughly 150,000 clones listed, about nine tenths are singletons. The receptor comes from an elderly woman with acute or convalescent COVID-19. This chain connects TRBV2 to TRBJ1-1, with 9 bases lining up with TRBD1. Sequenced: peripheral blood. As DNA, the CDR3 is TGTGCCAGCAGTGAAGCGGGGACAGGGATCACTGAAGCTTTCTTT. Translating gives CASSEAGTGITEAFF. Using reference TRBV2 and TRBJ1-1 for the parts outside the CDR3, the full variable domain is EPEVTQTPSHQVTQMGQEVILRCVPISNHLYFYWYRQILGQKVEFLVSFYNNEISEKSEIFDDQFSVERPDGSNFTLKIRSTKLEDSAMYFCASSEAGTGITEAFFGQGTRLTVV.